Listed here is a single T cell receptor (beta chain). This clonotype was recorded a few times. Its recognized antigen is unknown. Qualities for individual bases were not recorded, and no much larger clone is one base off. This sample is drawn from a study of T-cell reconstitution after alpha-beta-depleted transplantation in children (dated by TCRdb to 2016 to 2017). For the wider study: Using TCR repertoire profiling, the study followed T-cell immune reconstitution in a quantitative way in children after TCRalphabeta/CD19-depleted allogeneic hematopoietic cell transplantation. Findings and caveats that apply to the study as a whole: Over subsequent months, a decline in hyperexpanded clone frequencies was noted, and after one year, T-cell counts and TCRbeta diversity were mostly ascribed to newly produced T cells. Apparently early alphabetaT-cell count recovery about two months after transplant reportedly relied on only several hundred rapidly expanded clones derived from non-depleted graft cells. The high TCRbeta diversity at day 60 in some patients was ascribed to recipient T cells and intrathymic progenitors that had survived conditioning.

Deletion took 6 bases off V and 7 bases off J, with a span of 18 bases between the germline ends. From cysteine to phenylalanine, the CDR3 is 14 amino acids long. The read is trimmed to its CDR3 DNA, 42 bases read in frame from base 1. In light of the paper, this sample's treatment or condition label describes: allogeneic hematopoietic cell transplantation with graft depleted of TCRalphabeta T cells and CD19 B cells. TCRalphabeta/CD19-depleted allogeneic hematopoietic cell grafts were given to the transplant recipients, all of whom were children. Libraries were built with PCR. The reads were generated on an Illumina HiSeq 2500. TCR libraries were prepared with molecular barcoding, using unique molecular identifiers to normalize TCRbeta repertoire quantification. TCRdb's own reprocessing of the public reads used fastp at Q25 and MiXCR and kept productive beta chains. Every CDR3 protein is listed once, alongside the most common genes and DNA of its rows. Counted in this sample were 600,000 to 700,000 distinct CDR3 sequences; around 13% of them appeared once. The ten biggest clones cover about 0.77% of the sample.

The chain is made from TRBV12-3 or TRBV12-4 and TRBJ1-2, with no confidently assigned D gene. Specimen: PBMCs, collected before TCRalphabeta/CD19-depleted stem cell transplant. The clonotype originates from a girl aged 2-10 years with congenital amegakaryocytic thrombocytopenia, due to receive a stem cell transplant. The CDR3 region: CASSLKNSLSGYTF. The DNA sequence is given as TGTGCCAGCAGCCTTAAAAATTCCTTGAGTGGCTACACCTTC.